The 18 T cell receptor beta chains in this list originate from one sample, sequenced in a study of CD4 T cells in relation to SARS-CoV-2 and coronaviruses. The data were produced by immunoSEQ multiplex PCR, yet TCRdb's version contains in-frame clones alone and is incomplete. The sample includes approximately 50,000 clones, under 95% of them seen just once. The source material was naive CD4+ T cells from PBMCs. Specified subset: naive CD4+ T cells isolated by negative enrichment. The receptors shown here come from an adult with COVID-19.

This clone was seen just once. One end of the junction is discordant with germline, which a read error may explain. The V and J genes are TRBV7-7 and TRBJ2-5; 8 positions agree with TRBD1. Germline V gene sequence: CDR1 SSHAT, CDR2 FNYEAQ (reference sequence). The CDR3 has 15 residues. The CDR3 spells CASSLLGTGQETQYF. The CDR3 DNA reads TGTGCTAGCAGCTTATTAGGGACAGGCCAAGAGACCCAGTACTTC.

The chain is built from TRBV28 and TRBJ2-1; D possibly corresponds to TRBD2 (5 bases). Germline assignment: CDR1 MDHEN and CDR2 SYDVKM. CDR3 length: 15 residues. Trimming removed 2 bases at V and 3 bases at J, with 11 bases between. The CDR3 protein is CASSLAGARYNEQFF. CDR3 DNA sequence: TGTGCCAGCAGTTTAGCGGGTGCCCGCTACAATGAGCAGTTCTTC.

The chain combines TRBV5-8 with TRBJ2-5, with unresolved D. The CDR3 spans 15 residues. Trimming shortened V by 1 base and J by 2 bases, and 12 bases separated the two germline ends. The germline V gene encodes CDR1 SGHTS and CDR2 YDEGEE. This chain's CDR3 is CASSLQRLGQETQYF. The DNA for the CDR3 is TGTGCCAGCAGCTTGCAGAGACTGGGACAAGAGACCCAGTACTTC.

In regard to this clone: One end of the junction fails to match germline, which may point to a read error. The rearrangement links TRBV5-6 to TRBJ1-3, with a tentative D call TRBD1 (5 bases). CDR3 length: 14 amino acids. In germline, CDR1 is SGHDT, CDR2 YYEEEE. Here the CDR3 DNA reads TGTGCCAGCAGCCCAGGAAGAGCGCGCCGGGACGAAAATTTT. This encodes CASSPGRARRDENF.

The genes are TRBV2 and TRBJ2-1; the D gene is possibly TRBD1 (6 bases). The V gene's germline CDR1 is SNHLY and CDR2 FYNNEI. The CDR3 has 14 amino acids. Trimming removed 5 bases from V and 0 bases from J, with 8 bases in between. The CDR3 sequence is CASSTGFSYNEQFF. The CDR3 DNA reads as TGTGCCAGCAGTACAGGGTTCTCCTACAATGAGCAGTTCTTC.

The genes are TRBV11-2 and TRBJ2-1; no clear D. CDR1 is SGHAT, CDR2 FQNNGV, per germline. V dropped 6 bases and J dropped 4 bases, with 7 bases sitting between them. The CDR3 spans 12 residues. The CDR3 reads CASRLMYNEQFF. In DNA form, the CDR3 reads TGTGCCAGCAGACTAATGTACAATGAGCAGTTCTTC.

The chain uses TRBV7-2 and TRBJ2-3; tentatively, D is TRBD2 (5 bases). Germline V CDR1 and CDR2: SGHTA, FQGNSA. This CDR3 spans 12 amino acids. V was cut by 5 bases and J by 12 bases, with 15 bases left in between. Here the CDR3 DNA reads TGTGCCAGCAGCCCCCAACGAGACTACCAGTATTTT. It codes for CASSPQRDYQYF.

This chain connects TRBV5-6 to TRBJ2-7, with TRBD2 as a possible D gene (5 bases). CDR3 length equals 13 residues. CDR1 SGHDT and CDR2 YYEEEE come from the germline V gene. The ends were cut back, 1 base at V and 5 bases at J, with 10 bases in the middle. For the CDR3, the DNA is TGTGCCAGCAGCTTGCGCGGGTCCGACGAGCAGTACTTC. Encoded protein: CASSLRGSDEQYF. The full variable domain, completed using reference TRBV5-6 and TRBJ2-7, is DAGVTQSPTHLIKTRGQQVTLRCSPKSGHDTVSWYQQALGQGPQFIFQYYEEEERQRGNFPDRFSGHQFPNYSSELNVNALLLGDSALYLCASSLRGSDEQYFGPGTRLTVT.

The V and J genes are TRBV11-2 and TRBJ2-3; D ambiguous. From germline, CDR1 is SGHAT and CDR2 FQNNGV. The CDR3 contains 12 residues. Trimming stripped 5 bases from V and 15 bases from J, with 18 bases between. Here the CDR3 reads CASSRAGSSIYF. CDR3 DNA sequence: TGTGCCAGCAGCCGTGCCGGATCCTCAATCTATTTT.

V is TRBV12-2 and J is TRBJ2-7; the table's TRBD1 call for D was not verified on the DNA. TRBV12-2 has pseudogene status. This CDR3 is 17 amino acids long. This CDR3 is CASRLGLTQDLSYEQYF. The CDR3, as DNA: TGTGCAAGTCGCTTAGGTTTAACACAGGACCTCTCCTACGAGCAGTACTTC.

The table lists this clone with a count of one. The rearrangement uses TRBV4-1 and TRBJ1-6; D uncertain. V lost 3 bases and J 0 bases, leaving 9 bases between the germline ends. This CDR3 has 16 amino acids. The germline CDR1 and CDR2 sequences are MGHRA and YSYEKL. The DNA for the CDR3 is TGCGCCAGCAGCCACCGACACTCCTCCTATAATTCACCCCTCCACTTT. This gives the protein CASSHRHSSYNSPLHF.

The chain employs TRBV15 and TRBJ2-7; D is undetermined. CDR3 size: 13 residues. Per the germline V gene, CDR1 is LNHNV and CDR2 is YYDKDF (reference sequence). V was cut by 0 bases and J by 6 bases, with 9 bases left in between. CDR3 sequence reads: CATSREFAGEQYF. In DNA form, the CDR3 reads TGTGCCACCAGCAGAGAGTTTGCAGGCGAGCAGTACTTC.

This clone was counted a single time. V gene TRBV6-6 combines with J gene TRBJ2-1; either TRBD1 or TRBD2 may fit D (5 bases each). CDR3 length: 15 residues. Per the germline V gene, CDR1 is MNHNY and CDR2 is SVGAGI (reference sequence). Between the trimmed V and J ends, which lost 4 bases and 4 bases, there was a span of 14 bases. The CDR3 nucleotides are TGTGCCAGCAGTTCGAGCAACGAGGGGTACAATGAGCAGTTCTTC. It yields the protein CASSSSNEGYNEQFF.

The chain is built from TRBV7-8 and TRBJ1-2; D is ambiguous. The CDR3 spans 15 residues. Trimming shortened V by 1 base and J by 4 bases, and 13 bases separated the two germline ends. Germline values: CDR1 SGHVS, CDR2 FQNEAQ. The CDR3 loop reads CASSLEDSRLYGYTF. The CDR3 DNA reads TGTGCCAGCAGCTTAGAGGACTCCCGCCTCTATGGCTACACCTTC.

The chain carries TRBV9 and TRBJ2-1, with D hard to call. Trimming took off 4 bases at V and 9 bases at J, with 14 bases between the two ends. Germline V CDR1 and CDR2: SGDLS, YYNGEE. This CDR3 contains 13 residues. CDR3 region: CASSPVGAGEQFF. The CDR3 DNA reads as TGTGCCAGCAGCCCCGTGGGCGCAGGTGAGCAGTTCTTC. Combining the CDR3 with reference TRBV9 and TRBJ2-1 gives the whole variable domain DSGVTQTPKHLITATGQRVTLRCSPRSGDLSVYWYQQSLDQGLQFLIQYYNGEERAKGNILERFSAQQFPDLHSELNLSSLELGDSALYFCASSPVGAGEQFFGPGTRLTVL.

The chain carries TRBV19 and TRBJ2-7, with D tentatively TRBD1 (5 bases). Germline assignment: CDR1 LNHDA and CDR2 SQIVND (reference sequence). V lost 6 bases to trimming and J lost 0 bases, with 15 bases between them. CDR3 length: 15 amino acids. CDR3 in amino acids: CASRFSDSYSYEQYF. The CDR3 coding sequence is TGTGCCAGTAGATTTAGTGACAGTTACTCCTACGAGCAGTACTTC.

The gene calls are TRBV14 and TRBJ2-7; D ambiguous. Germline loops: CDR1 SGHDN, CDR2 FVKESK. V was cut by 2 bases and J by 9 bases, with 20 bases left in between. The length of the CDR3 is 15 residues. This chain's CDR3 is CASSQRRTGVGVQYF. As DNA, the CDR3 is TGTGCCAGCAGCCAAAGGCGCACTGGGGTTGGGGTGCAGTACTTC.

The chain links TRBV11-3 to TRBJ2-3; 10 bases agree with TRBD2. The germline V gene has CDR1 SGHNT and CDR2 YENEEA. The J segment lost 1 base and the V segment lost 5 bases, leaving 3 bases of the junction unmatched. The CDR3 totals 15 residues. CDR3 nucleotide sequence: TGTGCCAGCAGCCGCGGGACTAGCGGCACAGATACGCAGTATTTT. Encoded protein: CASSRGTSGTDTQYF.